One sample yielded the 9 T cell receptor beta chains listed below, sequenced in a study of T cells expressing NK-cell markers. TCRdb reanalyzed the 5' RACE reads, giving one entry per CDR3 protein sequence and no DNA. The sample table includes 500,000 to 700,000 distinct CDR3 sequences. Material: blood T cells: a sorted CD56 or NKG2C T cell subset, CD4+ or CD8+ T cells, or bulk PBMC T cells (not recorded which). Receptor source: a man in his late teens or twenties in good health.

The chain carries TRBV15 and TRBJ2-3; the D call from TCRdb, TRBD2, cannot be confirmed without DNA. The V gene's germline CDR1 is LNHNV and CDR2 YYDKDF (reference sequence). CDR3 size: 16 residues. CDR3 residues: CATSRDRPGLTDTQYF.

The chain has TRBV12-3 or TRBV12-4 and TRBJ2-1. CDR3 size: 14 residues. The CDR3 sequence is CASSLSGLYNEQFF.

The chain combines TRBV11-2 with TRBJ2-7; TCRdb selects TRBD2, and the lack of DNA leaves this call unchecked. Germline V gene lookup returns CDR1 SGHAT and CDR2 FQNNGV. This CDR3 region has 15 residues. The chain's CDR3 is CASSLRLAVRYEQYF.

The chain recombines TRBV10-3 with TRBJ2-3. The CDR3 extends over 13 amino acids. Germline V gene lookup returns CDR1 ENHRY and CDR2 SYGVKD. CDR3 protein: CAIAKADTDTQYF.

V is TRBV12-3 or TRBV12-4 and J is TRBJ2-1; TCRdb indicates TRBD2, and absent DNA this call remains unverified. This CDR3 contains 14 residues. CDR3 sequence: CASSLRRVGNEQFF.

The chain combines TRBV15 with TRBJ1-6. Germline V gene sequence: CDR1 LNHNV, CDR2 YYDKDF (reference sequence). This CDR3 is 15 amino acids long. The CDR3 sequence: CATSKGQEGGSPLHF.

This chain uses TRBV7-8 with TRBJ1-2; the D gene TCRdb calls, TRBD1, cannot be checked with no DNA. The CDR3 has 19 residues. Germline V CDR1 and CDR2: SGHVS, FQNEAQ. The CDR3 spells CASSPDPGTGILPGYGYTF.

The rearrangement uses TRBV29-1 and TRBJ2-2; with no DNA, the TCRdb D assignment of TRBD1 cannot be verified. Germline CDR1 reads SQVTM; CDR2 reads ANQGSEA. The CDR3 runs 16 residues. CDR3 residues: CSVVPTGGPNTGELFF.

V and J are TRBV11-2 and TRBJ2-3; TCRdb lists TRBD1, though no DNA is available to test this call. The CDR3 length is 17 residues. Looked up from germline, CDR1 is SGHAT and CDR2 is FQNNGV. CDR3 protein: CASSLDIGRSGGDTQYF.